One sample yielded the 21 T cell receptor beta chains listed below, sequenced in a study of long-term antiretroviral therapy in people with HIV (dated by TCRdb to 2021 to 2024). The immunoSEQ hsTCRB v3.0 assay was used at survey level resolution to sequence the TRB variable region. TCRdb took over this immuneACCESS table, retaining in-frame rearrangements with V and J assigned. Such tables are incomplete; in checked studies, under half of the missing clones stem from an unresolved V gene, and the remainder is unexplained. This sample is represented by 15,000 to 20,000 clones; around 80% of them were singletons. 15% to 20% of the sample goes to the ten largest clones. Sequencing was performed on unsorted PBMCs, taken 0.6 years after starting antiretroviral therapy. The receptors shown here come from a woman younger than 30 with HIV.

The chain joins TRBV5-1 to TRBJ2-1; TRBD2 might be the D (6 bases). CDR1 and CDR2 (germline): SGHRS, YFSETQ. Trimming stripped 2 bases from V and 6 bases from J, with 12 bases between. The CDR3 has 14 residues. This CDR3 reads CASSFGAGGNEQFF. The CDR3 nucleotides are TGCGCCAGCAGCTTTGGGGCCGGGGGCAATGAGCAGTTCTTC.

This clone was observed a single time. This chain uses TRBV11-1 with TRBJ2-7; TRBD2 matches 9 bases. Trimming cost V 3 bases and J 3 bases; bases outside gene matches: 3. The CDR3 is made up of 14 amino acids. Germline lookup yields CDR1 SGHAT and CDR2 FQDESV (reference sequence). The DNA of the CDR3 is TGTGCCAGCAGCTTGGCGGGGGGGCGCTACGAGCAGTACTTC. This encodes CASSLAGGRYEQYF.

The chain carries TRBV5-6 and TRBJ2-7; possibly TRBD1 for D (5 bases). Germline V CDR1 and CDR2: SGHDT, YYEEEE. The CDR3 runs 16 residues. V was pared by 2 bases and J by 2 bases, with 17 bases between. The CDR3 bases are TGTGCCAGCAGCTTAGAAAATTCTCCAGGGCCCTACGAGCAGTACTTC. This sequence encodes CASSLENSPGPYEQYF.

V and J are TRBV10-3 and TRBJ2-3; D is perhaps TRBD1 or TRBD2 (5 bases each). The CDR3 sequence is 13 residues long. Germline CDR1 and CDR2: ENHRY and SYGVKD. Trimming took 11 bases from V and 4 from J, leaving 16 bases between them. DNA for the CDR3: TGTGCCGCCATGCAGACGGGACCAGATACGCAGTATTTT. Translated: CAAMQTGPDTQYF.

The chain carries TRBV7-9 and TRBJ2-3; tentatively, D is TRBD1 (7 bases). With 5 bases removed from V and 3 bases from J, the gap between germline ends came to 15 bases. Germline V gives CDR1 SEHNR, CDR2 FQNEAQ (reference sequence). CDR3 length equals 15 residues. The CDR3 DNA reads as TGTGCCAGCAGCCCGCAGGGGGGTGTAACAGATACGCAGTATTTT. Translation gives CASSPQGGVTDTQYF.

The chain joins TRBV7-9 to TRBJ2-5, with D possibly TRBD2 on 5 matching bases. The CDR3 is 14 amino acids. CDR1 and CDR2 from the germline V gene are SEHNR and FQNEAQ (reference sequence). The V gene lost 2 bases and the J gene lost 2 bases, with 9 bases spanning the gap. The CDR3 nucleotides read TGTGCCAGCAGCTTATCCTCGGGGCAAGAGACCCAGTACTTC. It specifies CASSLSSGQETQYF.

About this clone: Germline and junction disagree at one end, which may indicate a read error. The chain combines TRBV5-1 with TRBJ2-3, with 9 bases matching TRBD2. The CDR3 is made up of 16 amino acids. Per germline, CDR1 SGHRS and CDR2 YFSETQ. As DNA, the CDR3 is TGCGCCAGCAGGTTGGGCGAAGCGGGAGGTTCAGATACGCAGTATTTT. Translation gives CASRLGEAGGSDTQYF.

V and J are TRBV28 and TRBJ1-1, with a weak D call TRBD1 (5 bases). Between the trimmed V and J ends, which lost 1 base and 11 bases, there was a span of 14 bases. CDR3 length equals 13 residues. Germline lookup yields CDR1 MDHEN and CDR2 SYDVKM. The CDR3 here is CASSLLLGVLAFF. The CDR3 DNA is TGTGCCAGCAGTTTATTATTGGGGGTCTTGGCTTTCTTT.

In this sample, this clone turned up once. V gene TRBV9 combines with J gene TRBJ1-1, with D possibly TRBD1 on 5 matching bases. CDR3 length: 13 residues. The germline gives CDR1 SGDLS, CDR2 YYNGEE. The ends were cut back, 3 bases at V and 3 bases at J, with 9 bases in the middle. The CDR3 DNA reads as TGTGCCAGCAGCGAACAGGTGGACACTGAAGCTTTCTTT. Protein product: CASSEQVDTEAFF.

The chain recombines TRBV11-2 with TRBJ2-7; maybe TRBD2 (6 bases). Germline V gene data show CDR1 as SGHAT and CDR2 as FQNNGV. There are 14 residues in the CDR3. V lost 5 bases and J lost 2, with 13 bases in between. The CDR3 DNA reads TGTGCCAGCAGCCGGGGGTCCCACCCCTACGAGCAGTACTTC. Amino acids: CASSRGSHPYEQYF.

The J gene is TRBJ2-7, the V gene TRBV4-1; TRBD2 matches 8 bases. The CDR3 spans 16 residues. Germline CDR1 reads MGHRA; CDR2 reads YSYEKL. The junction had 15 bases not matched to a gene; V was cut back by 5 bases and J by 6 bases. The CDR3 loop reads CASSSIKTGGGCEQYF. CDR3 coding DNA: TGCGCCAGCAGCTCCATAAAAACCGGGGGGGGGTGCGAGCAGTACTTC.

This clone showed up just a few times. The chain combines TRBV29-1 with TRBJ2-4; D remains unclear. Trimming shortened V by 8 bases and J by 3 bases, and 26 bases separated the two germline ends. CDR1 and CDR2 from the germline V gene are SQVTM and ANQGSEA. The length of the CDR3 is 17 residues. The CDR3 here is CSPTGRTGDFGKNIQYF. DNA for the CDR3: TGCAGCCCCACGGGTAGAACCGGAGATTTCGGCAAAAACATTCAGTACTTC.

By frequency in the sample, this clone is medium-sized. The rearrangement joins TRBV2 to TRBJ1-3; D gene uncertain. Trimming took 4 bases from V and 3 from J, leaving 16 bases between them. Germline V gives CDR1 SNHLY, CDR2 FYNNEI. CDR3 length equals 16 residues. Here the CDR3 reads CASSVWTLGSGNTIYF. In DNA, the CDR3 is TGTGCCAGCAGTGTGTGGACGCTGGGCAGTGGAAACACCATATATTTT.

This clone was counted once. This CDR3 is CASRNSGAYNEQFF. CDR3 coding DNA: TGTGCCAGCAGAAACTCGGGGGCCTACAATGAGCAGTTCTTC. This chain joins TRBV2 and TRBJ2-1, with D perhaps TRBD2 (6 bases). This CDR3 comprises 14 residues. Deletions cut 6 bases from V and 2 bases from J, with 11 bases between. Germline V CDR1 and CDR2: SNHLY, FYNNEI.

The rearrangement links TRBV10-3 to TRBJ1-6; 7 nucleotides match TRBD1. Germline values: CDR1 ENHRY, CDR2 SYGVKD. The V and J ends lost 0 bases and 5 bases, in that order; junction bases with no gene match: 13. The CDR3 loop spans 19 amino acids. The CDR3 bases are TGTGCCATCAGTGAGTCCCTTTTGAGAGGAGGGGGCGATAATTCACCCCTCCACTTT. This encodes CAISESLLRGGGDNSPLHF.

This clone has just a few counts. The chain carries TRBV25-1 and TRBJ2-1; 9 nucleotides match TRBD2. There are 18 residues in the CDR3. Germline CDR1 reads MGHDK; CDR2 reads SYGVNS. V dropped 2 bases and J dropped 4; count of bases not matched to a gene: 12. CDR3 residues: CASSELARREGIYNEQFF. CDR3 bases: TGTGCCAGCAGTGAACTGGCGCGGCGGGAGGGCATATACAATGAGCAGTTCTTC.

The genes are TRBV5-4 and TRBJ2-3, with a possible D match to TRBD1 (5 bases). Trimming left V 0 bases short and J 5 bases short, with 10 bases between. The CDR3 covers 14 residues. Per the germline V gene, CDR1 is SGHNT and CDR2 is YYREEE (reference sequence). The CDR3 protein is CASSLGRVGDTQYF. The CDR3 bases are TGTGCCAGCAGCTTGGGCAGGGTGGGAGATACGCAGTATTTT.

This CDR3 is CASSQGTSGGYNEQFF. CDR3 nucleotides: TGCGCCAGCAGCCAAGGGACCTCCGGGGGTTACAATGAGCAGTTCTTC. The J gene is TRBJ2-1, the V gene TRBV4-3, with a weak D call TRBD2 (6 bases). CDR1 is LGHNA, CDR2 YSLEER, per germline. The ends were cut back, 1 base at V and 4 bases at J, with 14 bases in the middle. This CDR3 has 16 residues.

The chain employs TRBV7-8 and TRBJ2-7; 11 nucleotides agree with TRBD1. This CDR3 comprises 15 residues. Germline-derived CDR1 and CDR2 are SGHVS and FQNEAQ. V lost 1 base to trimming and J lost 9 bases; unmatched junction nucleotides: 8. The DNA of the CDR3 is TGTGCCAGCAGCTTAGTAGGGGACAGGGGGAAGGTGCAGTACTTC. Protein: CASSLVGDRGKVQYF.

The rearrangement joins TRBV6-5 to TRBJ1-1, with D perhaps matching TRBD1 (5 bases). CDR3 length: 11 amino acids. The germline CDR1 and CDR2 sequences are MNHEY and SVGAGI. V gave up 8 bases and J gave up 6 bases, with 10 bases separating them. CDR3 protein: CASGRGAEAFF. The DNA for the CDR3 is TGTGCCAGCGGAAGAGGGGCTGAAGCTTTCTTT.

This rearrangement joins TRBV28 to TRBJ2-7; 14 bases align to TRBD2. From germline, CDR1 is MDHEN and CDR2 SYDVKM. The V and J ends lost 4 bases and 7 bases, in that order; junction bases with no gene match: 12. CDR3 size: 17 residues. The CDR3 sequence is CASSYTWGLAGVNEQYF. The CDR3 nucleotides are TGTGCCAGCAGTTACACATGGGGACTAGCGGGAGTGAATGAGCAGTACTTC.